The clone carrying this TCR beta chain showed up just a few times. Its antigen remains unknown. PCR amplification relied on 60 Vbeta primers (plus 13 Jbeta primers). Assay: immunoSEQ multiplex PCR; the TCRdb copy retains only in-frame clones and omits some. The sample includes roughly 160,000 clones, roughly 85% of them seen just once. This sample is drawn from a study of cytomegalovirus exposure and HLA in healthy donors. General study points: Likely technical artifact: a cluster of highly shared sequence variants.

CDR1 is SNHLY, CDR2 FYNNEI, per germline. The CDR3 consists of 13 residues. V gave up 6 bases and J gave up 3 bases, with 10 bases separating them. Source material: PBMCs. The chain couples TRBV2 to TRBJ2-3, with a weak D call TRBD2 (5 bases). This TCR was sampled from a woman in her fifties or sixties in good health and CMV-seronegative. This CDR3 reads CASRLDRTDTQYF. The CDR3 coding sequence is TGTGCCAGCAGACTAGATCGGACAGATACGCAGTATTTT.